Presented here are 32 T cell receptor beta chains from one specimen sequenced in a study of cytotoxic CD8 clonotypes in ibrutinib-treated CLL. The method was immunoSEQ multiplex PCR; TCRdb's version includes in-frame clones alone and lacks a portion of them. This table holds approximately 130,000 clones, under 90% found once. Sequences were derived from PBMCs, sampled after 24 months of ibrutinib treatment. The receptors here all came from a human donor with chronic lymphocytic leukemia.

The V and J genes are TRBV27 and TRBJ2-2, with a possible D match to TRBD1 (6 bases). V lost 5 bases and J lost 3, with 10 bases in between. This CDR3 comprises 14 residues. Per germline, CDR1 MNHEY and CDR2 SMNVEV (reference sequence). CDR3 coding DNA: TGTGCCAGCAGTCCGGACAGATACACCGGGGAGCTGTTTTTT. This translates into CASSPDRYTGELFF.

The J gene is TRBJ1-1, the V gene TRBV27; the D is unclear. Trimming shortened V by 6 bases and J by 5 bases, and 7 bases separated the two germline ends. This CDR3 region has 11 residues. The germline gives CDR1 MNHEY, CDR2 SMNVEV (reference sequence). The CDR3: CASSRGTEAFF. CDR3 coding DNA: TGTGCCAGCAGCCGAGGGACTGAAGCTTTCTTT.

The CDR3: CASSQGQGDQETQYF. The CDR3 DNA follows: TGCGCCAGCAGCCAAGGTCAGGGGGACCAAGAGACCCAGTACTTC. The chain combines TRBV4-1 with TRBJ2-5; 7 positions agree with TRBD1. With V trimmed by 1 base and J by 0 bases, 2 bases remained unmatched. This CDR3 spans 15 amino acids. Germline CDR1 is MGHRA and CDR2 is YSYEKL.

This chain uses TRBV4-1 with TRBJ2-3, with TRBD2 identical over 7 bases. The germline CDR1 and CDR2 sequences are MGHRA and YSYEKL. CDR3 length: 18 residues. J lost 5 bases, V lost 0 bases, and 14 bases had no gene match. CDR3 sequence (DNA): TGCGCCAGCAGCCAAGATCGACGGGCGGGAGTCTCAGTAGATACGCAGTATTTT. Its protein product is CASSQDRRAGVSVDTQYF.

CDR3 sequence: CASSGGIGYGYTF. As DNA, the CDR3 is TGTGCCAGCAGTGGAGGGATAGGCTATGGCTACACCTTC. The rearrangement joins TRBV6-1 to TRBJ1-2; no firm D call. In germline, CDR1 is MNHNS, CDR2 SASEGT. The CDR3 is 13 residues long. V lost 4 bases, J lost 4 bases, and 10 bases lay in between.

The chain links TRBV28 to TRBJ2-7; 7 bases map to TRBD1. Germline V gene data show CDR1 as MDHEN and CDR2 as SYDVKM. The ends lost 6 bases at V and 0 bases at J; junction bases unmatched: 11. This CDR3 is built from 16 residues. The CDR3 is CASRSTGTEPSYEQYF. CDR3 coding DNA: TGTGCCAGCAGATCAACCGGGACAGAACCCTCCTACGAGCAGTACTTC.

The chain has TRBV6-1 and TRBJ2-3; weak D call: TRBD2 (6 bases). Germline assignment: CDR1 MNHNS and CDR2 SASEGT. CDR3 length: 15 amino acids. V dropped 1 base and J dropped 4 bases, with 12 bases sitting between them. The CDR3 loop is CASSEGGRISDTQYF. DNA of the CDR3: TGTGCCAGCAGTGAAGGGGGGAGGATATCAGATACGCAGTATTTT.

This chain connects TRBV16 to TRBJ2-5; no reliable D call. Trimming cost V 0 bases and J 5 bases, with 13 bases left between them. CDR1 is KGHSY and CDR2 is FQNENV in the germline V gene. This CDR3 is built from 15 residues. The CDR3 is CASSQSGVQGETQYF. DNA of the CDR3: TGTGCCAGCAGCCAATCGGGCGTACAAGGGGAGACCCAGTACTTC.

V is TRBV27 and J is TRBJ1-2, with TRBD1 as a possible D gene (5 bases). The V gene lost 10 bases and the J gene lost 4 bases, with 25 bases spanning the gap. In germline, CDR1 is MNHEY, CDR2 SMNVEV (reference sequence). This CDR3 comprises 16 residues. The CDR3 here is CATPTVRTNRGYGYTF. The CDR3 DNA is TGTGCCACCCCCACGGTCAGGACAAATAGAGGCTATGGCTACACCTTC.

The genes are TRBV7-8 and TRBJ2-7; 9 positions match TRBD2. J was trimmed by 12 bases and V by 5 bases; bases with no gene match: 5. From germline, CDR1 is SGHVS and CDR2 FQNEAQ. CDR3 length: 11 residues. The CDR3 spells CASSPGLAWYF. As DNA, the CDR3 is TGTGCCAGCAGCCCAGGACTAGCGTGGTACTTC. Combining the CDR3 with reference TRBV7-8 and TRBJ2-7 gives the whole variable domain GAGVSQSPRYKVAKRGQDVALRCDPISGHVSLFWYQQALGQGPEFLTYFQNEAQLDKSGLPSDRFFAERPEGSVSTLKIQRTQQEDSAVYLCASSPGLAWYFGPGTRLTVT.

This chain uses TRBV9 with TRBJ1-6, with 9 positions matching TRBD1. The V gene end was trimmed by 4 bases and the J gene end by 6 bases; junction bases not matched to a gene: 26. The CDR3 contains 22 residues. Germline V gives CDR1 SGDLS, CDR2 YYNGEE. CDR3 region: CASSPTPRDRVGAGAFNSPLHF. The CDR3 DNA is TGTGCCAGCAGCCCCACCCCCCGGGACAGGGTAGGGGCGGGGGCTTTTAATTCACCCCTCCACTTT.

The CDR3 here is CSVDSEGYTF. DNA of the CDR3: TGCAGCGTCGACTCGGAGGGCTACACCTTC. The chain employs TRBV29-1 and TRBJ1-2; no firm D call. Germline V gene lookup returns CDR1 SQVTM and CDR2 ANQGSEA. The CDR3 is 10 amino acids. Trimming took 6 bases from V and 8 from J, leaving 10 bases between them.

The chain links TRBV27 to TRBJ2-7, with TRBD1 matching 11 bases. There are 15 residues in the CDR3. V trimming: 8 bases; J trimming: 5 bases; junction bases outside the gene matches: 11. From germline, CDR1 is MNHEY and CDR2 SMNVEV (reference sequence). CDR3 residues: CASCLLGQGAHEQYF. The DNA for the CDR3 is TGTGCCAGCTGTCTGCTAGGACAGGGGGCTCACGAGCAGTACTTC.

The V gene is TRBV7-9, the J gene TRBJ2-3; 11 bases align to TRBD2. The CDR3 runs 17 residues. Trimming at V came to 0 bases and at J to 2 bases, leaving 4 bases not matched to a gene. Per the germline V gene, CDR1 is SEHNR and CDR2 is FQNEAQ (reference sequence). CDR3 sequence (DNA): TGTGCCAGCAGCTTAGCACAGACTAGCGGGGTCACAGATACGCAGTATTTT. This codes for CASSLAQTSGVTDTQYF.

The chain is built from TRBV10-3 and TRBJ2-7; no reliable D call. This CDR3 region has 15 residues. Germline CDR1 reads ENHRY; CDR2 reads SYGVKD. With 0 bases removed from V and 3 bases from J, the gap between germline ends came to 12 bases. The chain's CDR3 is CAISESQILNYEQYF. DNA for the CDR3: TGTGCCATCAGTGAGTCTCAAATCCTAAACTACGAGCAGTACTTC.

The chain couples TRBV28 to TRBJ2-3; a weak D match, TRBD2 (6 bases). Trimming shortened V by 7 bases and J by 6 bases, and 14 bases separated the two germline ends. The germline V gene has CDR1 MDHEN and CDR2 SYDVKM. CDR3 length: 13 residues. The CDR3: CASMGGPADTQYF. The CDR3 nucleotides are TGTGCCAGCATGGGGGGTCCGGCCGATACGCAGTATTTT.

The chain uses TRBV4-3 and TRBJ2-1; 10 bases are shared with TRBD2. The CDR3 runs 19 residues. The ends lost 1 base at V and 0 bases at J; junction bases unmatched: 9. CDR1 is LGHNA and CDR2 is YSLEER in the germline V gene. The CDR3 bases are TGCGCCAGCAGCCAAGTGGCTAGCGGGGGTCGTAGCTCCTACAATGAGCAGTTCTTC. Protein sequence: CASSQVASGGRSSYNEQFF.

The chain has TRBV6-1 and TRBJ1-2; D unclear. V was cut by 3 bases and J by 6 bases, with 29 bases left in between. Per germline, CDR1 MNHNS and CDR2 SASEGT. The CDR3 consists of 19 residues. CDR3 DNA: TGTGCCAGCAGTGATCGATCGCGCCTTCAAGGTCCCGATCGCCATGGCTACACCTTC. Translating it yields CASSDRSRLQGPDRHGYTF.

This clone was found a few times. This sequence joins TRBV27 and TRBJ2-7; no clear D. Germline lookup yields CDR1 MNHEY and CDR2 SMNVEV (reference sequence). Trimming stripped 8 bases from V and 0 bases from J, with 8 bases between. The CDR3 runs to 12 residues. The CDR3 region has the DNA TGTGCCAGCGGGTCGAGCTCCTACGAGCAGTACTTC. Its protein product is CASGSSSYEQYF.

V is TRBV19 and J is TRBJ1-2; D gene unclear. The CDR3 has 14 residues. Germline CDR1 reads LNHDA; CDR2 reads SQIVND (reference sequence). The ends were cut back, 3 bases at V and 8 bases at J, with 16 bases in the middle. The CDR3 DNA reads TGTGCCAGTAGTATGGACCAGCGCTTGCGAGGCTACACCTTC. Its translation: CASSMDQRLRGYTF.

The gene calls are TRBV19 and TRBJ1-2; D unclear. Per the germline V gene, CDR1 is LNHDA and CDR2 is SQIVND (reference sequence). The V gene lost 4 bases and the J gene lost 2 bases, with 8 bases spanning the gap. CDR3 length: 13 residues. As DNA, the CDR3 is TGTGCCAGTAGTAAAGACGGAAACTATGGCTACACCTTC. This sequence encodes CASSKDGNYGYTF.

This chain uses TRBV30 with TRBJ2-5; the D call may be TRBD1 or TRBD2 (7 bases each). The CDR3 consists of 14 residues. Trimming took 3 bases from V and 5 from J, leaving 16 bases between them. Germline V gives CDR1 GTSNPN, CDR2 SVGIG (reference sequence). DNA for the CDR3: TGTGCCTGGAGAGCAGGGGGGGCTCGGGAGACCCAGTACTTC. It codes for CAWRAGGARETQYF.

V gene TRBV28 combines with J gene TRBJ1-2; D unclear. In germline, CDR1 is MDHEN, CDR2 SYDVKM. The ends were cut back, 5 bases at V and 7 bases at J, with 20 bases in the middle. There are 15 residues in the CDR3. The CDR3 here is CASSPDGWGLVGYTF. The CDR3 coding sequence is TGTGCCAGCAGTCCGGACGGGTGGGGTCTCGTTGGCTACACCTTC.

This clone was found a few times. The chain employs TRBV11-2 and TRBJ2-5, with a possible D match to TRBD1 (5 bases). Germline V gene lookup returns CDR1 SGHAT and CDR2 FQNNGV. Trimming left V 0 bases short and J 7 bases short, with 12 bases between. The CDR3 contains 14 residues. CDR3 residues: CASSLEGAKATQYF. The CDR3 DNA reads TGTGCCAGCAGCTTAGAAGGGGCAAAGGCGACCCAGTACTTC.

V and J are TRBV7-2 and TRBJ1-2; 7 bases map to TRBD1. In germline, CDR1 is SGHTA, CDR2 FQGNSA. CDR3 size: 14 residues. The V segment lost 4 bases and the J segment 2 bases; nucleotides outside the gene matches: 4. For the CDR3, the DNA is TGTGCCAGCAGCTACTCACAGGGGAACTATGGCTACACCTTC. It codes for CASSYSQGNYGYTF.

This clone has just a few counts. This rearrangement joins TRBV28 to TRBJ2-7; D tentatively fits TRBD1 or TRBD2 (5 bases each). The germline V gene encodes CDR1 MDHEN and CDR2 SYDVKM. V dropped 7 bases and J dropped 2 bases, with 15 bases sitting between them. This CDR3 has 14 amino acids. The CDR3 region is CASNPLGDTYEQYF. CDR3 in DNA: TGTGCCAGCAATCCCCTGGGGGATACCTACGAGCAGTACTTC.

The V gene is TRBV5-4, the J gene TRBJ2-1; D is unresolved. The CDR3 runs to 13 residues. Trimming removed 2 bases from V and 3 bases from J, with 6 bases in between. Looked up from germline, CDR1 is SGHNT and CDR2 is YYREEE (reference sequence). In nucleotides, the CDR3 is TGTGCCAGCAGCTTTGACATCTACAATGAGCAGTTCTTC. Translation: CASSFDIYNEQFF.

This chain connects TRBV6-1 to TRBJ2-7, with TRBD2 matching 10 bases. The CDR3 contains 15 residues. CDR1 is MNHNS, CDR2 SASEGT, per germline. V lost 3 bases and J lost 3; bases outside the gene matches: 5. The CDR3 here is CASSEGLAGVYEQYF. The CDR3 nucleotides are TGTGCCAGCAGTGAGGGGCTAGCGGGGGTCTACGAGCAGTACTTC.

The chain carries TRBV9 and TRBJ2-7; possible D gene TRBD1, 5 bases. V was cut by 0 bases and J by 0 bases, with 10 bases left in between. Germline CDR1 is SGDLS and CDR2 is YYNGEE. The CDR3 runs 15 residues. In nucleotides, the CDR3 is TGTGCCAGCAGCGTAGCGCCGGACAACTCCTACGAGCAGTACTTC. Translation: CASSVAPDNSYEQYF.

The chain is built from TRBV19 and TRBJ1-2; perhaps TRBD1 as D (6 bases). Germline values: CDR1 LNHDA, CDR2 SQIVND (reference sequence). This CDR3 is 15 amino acids long. Trimming stripped 5 bases from V and 4 bases from J, with 17 bases between. This CDR3 reads CASSLRGTTPYGYTF. The CDR3 coding sequence is TGTGCCAGTAGTCTTCGCGGGACAACACCCTATGGCTACACCTTC. Combining the CDR3 with reference TRBV19 and TRBJ1-2 gives the whole variable domain DGGITQSPKYLFRKEGQNVTLSCEQNLNHDAMYWYRQDPGQGLRLIYYSQIVNDFQKGDIAEGYSVSREKKESFPLTVTSAQKNPTAFYLCASSLRGTTPYGYTFGSGTRLTVV.

The rearrangement joins TRBV6-1 to TRBJ1-2; D ambiguous. Per the germline V gene, CDR1 is MNHNS and CDR2 is SASEGT. The ends were cut back, 6 bases at V and 8 bases at J, with 16 bases in the middle. The CDR3 loop spans 13 amino acids. For the CDR3, the DNA is TGTGCCAGCAGGGCCCGGTTGGAGCGGGGCTACACCTTC. Protein sequence: CASRARLERGYTF.

The chain recombines TRBV4-1 with TRBJ1-2, with D unclear. The V and J ends lost 2 bases and 0 bases respectively, with 13 bases between them. The CDR3 is made up of 16 amino acids. In germline, CDR1 is MGHRA, CDR2 YSYEKL. CDR3 bases: TGCGCCAGCAGCCAAAGCCCGGAGCGCTCTAACTATGGCTACACCTTC. Protein product: CASSQSPERSNYGYTF.